This T cell receptor beta chain was sequenced during a study of blood T cell repertoires in COVID-19 (dated by TCRdb to 2019 to 2021). With respect to the entire study: The collaborator samples originated in the United States, Italy and Spain and spanned the acute and convalescent phases of COVID-19. A freely available public database, intended as a resource for researchers studying the immune response to SARS-CoV-2, is where the repertoires were released. Sample metadata almost always included a de-identified subject ID, COVID-19 status, age in years and sex. HLA class I and class II types, where available, came from metadata supplied by the sample provider rather than from assay-based typing. The samples were drawn from two sources: the first 160 participants of the ongoing ImmuneRACE study, and 1,254 subjects contributed by 6 global collaborators. Subjects who had been exposed to COVID-19, were actively infected with it, or had recovered from it provided the deeply sampled blood TCRbeta repertoires that made up the dataset. The material from the prospective study consisted of cDNA or gDNA derived from T cells, B-cell-depleted T cells, or PBMCs. Results the study describes overall, beyond this receptor: How much clinical and demographic metadata was included differed by source and by participant, and the metadata was provided uncurated.

CDR1 is given as SNHLY and CDR2 as FYNNEI, both from the germline V gene. The CDR3 measures 15 amino acids from cysteine to phenylalanine. Left in the record is the CDR3 DNA by itself, 45 bases read in frame from the first base. V is reduced by 4 bases and J by 4 bases, leaving a spacing of 14 bases between them. Comment on this clone: Its antigen remains unidentified. Per-base qualities were not stored, and no clone one base away is much larger.

Participants in the prospective study were aged roughly 18 to 89 years, lived in 24 United States geographic areas, and enrolled through a virtual design. To assign participants to cohorts, the prospective study relied on clinical history that participants themselves reported in a screening survey and a study questionnaire. A participant counted as exposed if, within 2 weeks of entering the study, that participant had been in contact with someone who had a PCR-confirmed or clinician-diagnosed COVID-19 case. Each participant in the prospective study had whole blood, serum and a nasopharyngeal or oropharyngeal swab collected by mobile phlebotomists. Prospective study participants could optionally give additional blood draws and questionnaires over a roughly two-month period. Before DNA extraction, blood samples from the prospective study were shipped at room temperature or frozen. TCRbeta CDR3 regions were amplified from genomic DNA by means of the immunoSEQ Assay, a bias-controlled multiplex PCR. The source study handled its data this way. The number of nucleated cells in each sample was estimated by amplification of reference gene primers within the assay. To quantify the absolute abundance of each unique TCRbeta CDR3 rearrangement, sequence reads were collapsed and filtered. For each sample, productive Simpson clonality was calculated by taking the square root of Simpson's diversity index across productive rearrangements. This immuneACCESS table, as held by TCRdb, lists in-frame sequences with V and J called but not all clones. Of the missing ones, under half trace to an unresolved V gene in checked studies; the others have no known cause. V, J and clone size reflect that table, while D and trimming were determined from the DNA. The sample contains roughly 140,000 clones, under 90% of them found a single time. 1.5% to 2% of the sample goes to the ten largest clones.

The TCR sequence derives from a woman under 30 who had been exposed to COVID-19. The chain is assembled from TRBV2 and TRBJ1-3; a tentative D match to TRBD1 spans 6 bases. Source material: PBMCs or T cells enriched from blood (not recorded which). The nucleotide sequence reads TGTGCCAGCAGTGCACGCGGAAGGGGGGGAAACACCATATATTTT. The translation is CASSARGRGGNTIYF.